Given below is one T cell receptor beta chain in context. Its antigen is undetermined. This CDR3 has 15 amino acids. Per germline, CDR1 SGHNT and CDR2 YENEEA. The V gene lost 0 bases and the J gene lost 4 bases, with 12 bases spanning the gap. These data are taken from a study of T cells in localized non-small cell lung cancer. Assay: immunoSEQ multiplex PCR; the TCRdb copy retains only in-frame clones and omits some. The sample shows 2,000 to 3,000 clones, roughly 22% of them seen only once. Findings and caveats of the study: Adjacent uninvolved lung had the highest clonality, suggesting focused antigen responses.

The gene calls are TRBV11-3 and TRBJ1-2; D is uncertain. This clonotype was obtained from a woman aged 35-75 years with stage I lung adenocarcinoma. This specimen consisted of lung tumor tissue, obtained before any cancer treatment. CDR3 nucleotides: TGTGCCAGCAGCTTAGACGACGGGATCGGCTATGGCTACACCTTC. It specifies CASSLDDGIGYGYTF.